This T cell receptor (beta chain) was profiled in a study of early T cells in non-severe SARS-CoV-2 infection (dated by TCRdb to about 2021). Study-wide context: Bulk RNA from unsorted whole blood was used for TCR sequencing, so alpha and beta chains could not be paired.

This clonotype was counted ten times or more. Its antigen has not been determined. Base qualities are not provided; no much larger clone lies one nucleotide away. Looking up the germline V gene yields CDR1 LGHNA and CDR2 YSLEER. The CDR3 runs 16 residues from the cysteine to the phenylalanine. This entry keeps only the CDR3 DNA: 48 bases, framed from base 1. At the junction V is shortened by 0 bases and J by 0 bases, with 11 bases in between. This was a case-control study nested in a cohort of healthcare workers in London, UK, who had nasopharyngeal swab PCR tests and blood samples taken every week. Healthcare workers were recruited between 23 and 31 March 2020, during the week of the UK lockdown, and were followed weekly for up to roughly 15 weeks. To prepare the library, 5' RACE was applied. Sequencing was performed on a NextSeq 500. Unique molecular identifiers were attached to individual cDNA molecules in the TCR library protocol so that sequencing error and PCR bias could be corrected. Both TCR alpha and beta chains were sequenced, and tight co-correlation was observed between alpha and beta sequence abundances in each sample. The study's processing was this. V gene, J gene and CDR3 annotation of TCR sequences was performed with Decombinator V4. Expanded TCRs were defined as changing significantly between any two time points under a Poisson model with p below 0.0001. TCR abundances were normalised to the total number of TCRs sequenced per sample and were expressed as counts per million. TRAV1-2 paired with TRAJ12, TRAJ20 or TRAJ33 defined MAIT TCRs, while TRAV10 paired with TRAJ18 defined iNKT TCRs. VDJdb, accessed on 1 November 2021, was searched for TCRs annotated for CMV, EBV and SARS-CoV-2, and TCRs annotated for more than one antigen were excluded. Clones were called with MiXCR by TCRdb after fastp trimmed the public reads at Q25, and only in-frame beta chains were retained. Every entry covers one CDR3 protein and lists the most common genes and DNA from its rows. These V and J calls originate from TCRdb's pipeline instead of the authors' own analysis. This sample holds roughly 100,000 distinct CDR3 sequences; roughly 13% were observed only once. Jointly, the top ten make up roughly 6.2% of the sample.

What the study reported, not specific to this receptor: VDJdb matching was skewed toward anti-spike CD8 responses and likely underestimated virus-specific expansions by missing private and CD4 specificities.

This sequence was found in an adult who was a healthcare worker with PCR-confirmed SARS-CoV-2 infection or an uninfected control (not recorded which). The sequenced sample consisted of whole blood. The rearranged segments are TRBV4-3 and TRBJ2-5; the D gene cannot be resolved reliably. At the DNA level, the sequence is TGCGCCAGCAGCCAAGAAATCGGTACCTACCAAGAGACCCAGTACTTC. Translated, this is CASSQEIGTYQETQYF.